A few counts support the clone carrying this T cell receptor beta chain. The data were taken from a study of blood T cell repertoires in COVID-19. This CDR3 is built from 14 residues. V lost 8 bases, J lost 2 bases, and 8 bases stayed unmatched. CDR1 is SGHNT, CDR2 YENEEA, per germline. Assay: immunoSEQ multiplex PCR; the TCRdb copy retains only in-frame clones and omits some. The profile shows just under 150,000 clones, roughly 84% of them singletons. Specimen: peripheral blood. The TCR comes from a human donor with acute or convalescent COVID-19. The donor label of this sample is uncertain. The chain recombines TRBV11-3 with TRBJ2-7; 8 nucleotides align to TRBD2. The DNA for the CDR3 is TGTGCCAGCGCAGCCGGGGGGGGAGCCTACGAGCAGTACTTC. Its protein product is CASAAGGGAYEQYF. The whole variable domain, filled in from reference TRBV11-3 and TRBJ2-7, reads EAGVVQSPRYKIIEKKQPVAFWCNPISGHNTLYWYLQNLGQGPELLIRYENEEAVDDSQLPKDRFSAERLKGVDSTLKIQPAELGDSAVYLCASAAGGGAYEQYFGPGTRLTVT.